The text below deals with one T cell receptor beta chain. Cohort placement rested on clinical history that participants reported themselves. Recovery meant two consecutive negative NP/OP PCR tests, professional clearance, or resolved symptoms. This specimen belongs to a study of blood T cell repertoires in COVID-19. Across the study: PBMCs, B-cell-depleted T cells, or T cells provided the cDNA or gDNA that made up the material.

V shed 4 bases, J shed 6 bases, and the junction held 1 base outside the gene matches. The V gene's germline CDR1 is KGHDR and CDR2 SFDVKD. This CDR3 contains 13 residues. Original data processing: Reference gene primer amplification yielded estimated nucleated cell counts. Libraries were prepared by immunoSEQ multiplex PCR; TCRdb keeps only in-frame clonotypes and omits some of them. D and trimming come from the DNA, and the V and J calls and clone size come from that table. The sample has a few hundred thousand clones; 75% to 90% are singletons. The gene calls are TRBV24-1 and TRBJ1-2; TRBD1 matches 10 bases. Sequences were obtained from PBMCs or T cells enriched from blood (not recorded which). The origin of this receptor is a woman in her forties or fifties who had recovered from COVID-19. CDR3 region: CATSETGGDGYTF. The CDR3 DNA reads TGTGCCACCAGTGAGACAGGGGGCGATGGCTACACCTTC.